The 29 T cell receptor beta chains below were found in one sample sequenced in a study of cytomegalovirus exposure and HLA in healthy donors. PCR was performed using 60 Vbeta and 13 Jbeta primers. TCRdb's copy holds only in-frame clones and misses some; the assay was immunoSEQ multiplex PCR. The sample yields 40,000 or so clones, roughly 76% seen once. The sample consisted of PBMCs. The receptors derive from a woman aged 30 to 39 in good health and CMV-seropositive.

As regards this clone: The junction does not match germline at one end; this may be a read error. The chain has TRBV6-6 and TRBJ2-1, with D tentatively TRBD1 (5 bases). This CDR3 has 13 amino acids. Germline CDR1 reads MNHNY; CDR2 reads SVGAGI (reference sequence). Here the CDR3 DNA reads TGTGCCAGCACCACCGGACATTACAGTGAGCAGTTCTTC. This encodes CASTTGHYSEQFF.

This rearrangement joins TRBV19 to TRBJ2-2, with D possibly TRBD2 on 6 matching bases. CDR3 size: 11 residues. CDR1 and CDR2 from the germline V gene are LNHDA and SQIVND (reference sequence). V was clipped by 7 bases and J by 8 bases, with 8 bases between them. CDR3 nucleotide sequence: TGTGCCAGTACCGCGGGGGGGGAGCTGTTTTTT. Translated: CASTAGGELFF.

The genes are TRBV7-8 and TRBJ2-6, with 9 bases fitting TRBD1. Germline CDR1 is SGHVS and CDR2 is FQNEAQ. V dropped 4 bases and J dropped 2; count of bases not matched to a gene: 9. This CDR3 comprises 18 residues. CDR3 bases: TGTGCCAGCAGCTCCGAGGGACAGGGAGCCGCTGGGGCCAACGTCCTGACTTTC. It translates to CASSSEGQGAAGANVLTF.

J is TRBJ1-6 and V is TRBV30; no clear D. Deletions cut 7 bases from V and 7 bases from J, with 14 bases between. The CDR3 has 13 amino acids. The V gene's germline CDR1 is GTSNPN and CDR2 SVGIG (reference sequence). CDR3 nucleotides: TGTGCCTACAACGGGAATTTCAATTCACCCCTCCACTTT. This gives the protein CAYNGNFNSPLHF.

The rearrangement links TRBV9 to TRBJ1-1, with D possibly being TRBD1 (6 bases). V shed 8 bases and J shed 0 bases, with 14 bases lying between them. Germline values: CDR1 SGDLS, CDR2 YYNGEE. This CDR3 region has 14 residues. This CDR3 reads CASSSTGLNTEAFF. As DNA, the CDR3 is TGTGCCAGTTCCTCGACAGGTCTGAACACTGAAGCTTTCTTT. The full variable domain, completed using reference TRBV9 and TRBJ1-1, is DSGVTQTPKHLITATGQRVTLRCSPRSGDLSVYWYQQSLDQGLQFLIQYYNGEERAKGNILERFSAQQFPDLHSELNLSSLELGDSALYFCASSSTGLNTEAFFGQGTRLTVV.

The CDR3 reads CARGGDVDGYTF. The CDR3 nucleotides are TGTGCCAGGGGGGGGGACGTGGATGGCTACACCTTC. The chain combines TRBV2 with TRBJ1-2, with D possibly TRBD1 on 5 matching bases. The CDR3 has 12 residues. The germline CDR1 and CDR2 sequences are SNHLY and FYNNEI. Trimming shortened V by 9 bases and J by 6 bases, and 14 bases separated the two germline ends.

This clone has just one count. The genes are TRBV5-1 and TRBJ1-5; no clear D. The CDR3 has 12 amino acids. Per the germline V gene, CDR1 is SGHRS and CDR2 is YFSETQ. Between the trimmed V and J ends, which lost 10 bases and 6 bases, there was a span of 14 bases. The CDR3 DNA follows: TGCGCCGTCCGGGCGGGGTTTCAGCCCCAGCATTTT. This codes for CAVRAGFQPQHF.

V is TRBV19 and J is TRBJ1-5; D might be TRBD1 (6 bases). The CDR3 is 13 residues long. The V end lost 6 bases, the J end lost 5 bases, and 11 bases lay between the germline ends. CDR1 and CDR2 (germline): LNHDA, SQIVND (reference sequence). This CDR3 reads CASSGQRDQPQHF. The DNA for the CDR3 is TGTGCCAGTAGCGGACAGCGCGATCAGCCCCAGCATTTT.

The chain couples TRBV30 to TRBJ1-2; 7 bases agree with TRBD1. Germline V gene lookup returns CDR1 GTSNPN and CDR2 SVGIG (reference sequence). This CDR3 region has 13 residues. V dropped 7 bases and J dropped 7; count of bases not matched to a gene: 12. For the CDR3, the DNA is TGTGCCTCCTCCTTGACAGGGCTGGGTGGCTACACCTTC. Protein: CASSLTGLGGYTF.

This clone appeared a few times. V is TRBV27 and J is TRBJ2-7, with 9 bases aligning to TRBD1. The CDR3 is 15 amino acids. Germline V CDR1 and CDR2: MNHEY, SMNVEV (reference sequence). V dropped 4 bases and J dropped 3; count of bases not matched to a gene: 7. The CDR3: CASSWAGTGYYEQYF. The CDR3 coding sequence is TGTGCCAGCAGTTGGGCCGGGACAGGGTACTACGAGCAGTACTTC.

The chain uses TRBV6-4 and TRBJ1-5; maybe TRBD1 (6 bases). CDR1 and CDR2 from the germline V gene are MRHNA and SNTAGT. Trimming stripped 7 bases from V and 5 bases from J, with 9 bases between. CDR3 length equals 12 residues. This CDR3 reads CASNRVDQPQHF. As DNA, the CDR3 is TGTGCCAGCAACAGGGTGGATCAGCCCCAGCATTTT.

V usage is TRBV5-5 and J usage is TRBJ2-7, with D perhaps TRBD1 (5 bases). Per the germline V gene, CDR1 is SGHKS and CDR2 is YYEKEE (reference sequence). CDR3 length equals 15 residues. The ends were cut back, 4 bases at V and 6 bases at J, with 20 bases in the middle. CDR3 sequence (DNA): TGTGCCAGCAGCCTCATCGGACAAAGTAGTGGCGAGCAGTACTTC. Protein: CASSLIGQSSGEQYF.

J is TRBJ2-7 and V is TRBV11-2, with D perhaps TRBD1 (5 bases). Looked up from germline, CDR1 is SGHAT and CDR2 is FQNNGV. The V gene lost 5 bases and the J gene lost 1 base, with 15 bases spanning the gap. The CDR3 covers 15 residues. The CDR3: CASSLRAPESYEQYF. The DNA of the CDR3 is TGTGCCAGCAGCCTCAGGGCACCCGAATCCTACGAGCAGTACTTC.

About this clone itself: Relative to the germline gene, one junction end is altered; a read error may explain this. The rearrangement links TRBV28 to TRBJ2-1; 10 bases align to TRBD2. The CDR3 is 15 amino acids. In germline, CDR1 is MDHEN, CDR2 SYDVKM. CDR3 DNA: TGTGCCAGCAGTTTACTAGCGGGAGTCGACAATGGGCAGTTCTTC. Its translation: CASSLLAGVDNGQFF.

The rearrangement links TRBV7-9 to TRBJ2-1; 9 positions match TRBD2. V shed 1 base, J shed 5 bases, and the junction held 3 bases outside the gene matches. Per the germline V gene, CDR1 is SEHNR and CDR2 is FQNEAQ (reference sequence). The CDR3 spans 15 residues. CDR3: CASSLGLAANNEQFF. Written as DNA, the CDR3 is TGTGCCAGCAGCTTAGGACTAGCGGCGAACAATGAGCAGTTCTTC. The whole variable domain, filled in from reference TRBV7-9 and TRBJ2-1, reads DTGVSQNPRHKITKRGQNVTFRCDPISEHNRLYWYRQTLGQGPEFLTYFQNEAQLEKSRLLSDRFSAERPKGSFSTLEIQRTEQGDSAMYLCASSLGLAANNEQFFGPGTRLTVL.

V usage is TRBV11-2 and J usage is TRBJ2-7; D is perhaps TRBD1 (6 bases). The CDR3 totals 15 residues. From germline, CDR1 is SGHAT and CDR2 FQNNGV. The germline V and J ends were trimmed by 5 bases and 0 bases, with 14 bases remaining between them. The CDR3 nucleotides are TGTGCCAGCAGCGCAATCAGGGGTGCCTCCTACGAGCAGTACTTC. Translating it yields CASSAIRGASYEQYF.

This chain uses TRBV6-1 with TRBJ2-5; TRBD1 matches 7 bases. The germline V gene has CDR1 MNHNS and CDR2 SASEGT. The CDR3 is 16 residues long. The ends lost 3 bases at V and 6 bases at J; junction bases unmatched: 13. In nucleotides, the CDR3 is TGTGCCAGCAGTGATTTGTTAGGGGGCAACACAAAGACCCAGTACTTC. Protein: CASSDLLGGNTKTQYF.

The chain joins TRBV11-2 to TRBJ1-5; the match to TRBD1 covers 7 bases. This CDR3 spans 15 amino acids. J was trimmed by 3 bases and V by 0 bases; bases with no gene match: 2. In germline, CDR1 is SGHAT, CDR2 FQNNGV. The DNA for the CDR3 is TGTGCCAGCAGCTTAGACAGGGGGATCAATCAGCCCCAGCATTTT. Protein product: CASSLDRGINQPQHF. The full variable domain, with the rest looked up from reference TRBV11-2 and TRBJ1-5, is EAGVAQSPRYKIIEKRQSVAFWCNPISGHATLYWYQQILGQGPKLLIQFQNNGVVDDSQLPKDRFSAERLKGVDSTLKIQPAKLEDSAVYLCASSLDRGINQPQHFGDGTRLSIL.

The chain couples TRBV11-2 to TRBJ2-7; unclear D gene. The germline CDR1 and CDR2 sequences are SGHAT and FQNNGV. The CDR3 has 12 residues. V lost 5 bases, J lost 7 bases, and 12 bases lay in between. For the CDR3, the DNA is TGTGCCAGCAGCCAAAGACACCCTGAGCAGTACTTC. It translates to CASSQRHPEQYF.

Here the CDR3 DNA reads TGTGCCAGCAGCTCCCGGTATCTCTACGAGCAGTACTTC. Protein product: CASSSRYLYEQYF. The gene calls are TRBV7-2 and TRBJ2-5; D not certain. The J call is in doubt because the DNA end fits TRBJ2-7 better. Germline lookup yields CDR1 SGHTA and CDR2 FQGNSA. The CDR3 totals 13 residues.

The chain links TRBV6-5 to TRBJ2-2; D gene unclear. CDR1 and CDR2 from the germline V gene are MNHEY and SVGAGI. CDR3 length: 16 residues. The V and J ends lost 4 bases and 7 bases respectively, with 19 bases between them. The CDR3 reads CASSSITGFGGGELFF. CDR3 bases: TGTGCCAGCAGTTCCATTACCGGGTTTGGTGGCGGGGAGCTGTTTTTT.

The V and J genes are TRBV27 and TRBJ2-2, with 8 positions matching TRBD2. The V segment lost 5 bases and the J segment 3 bases; nucleotides outside the gene matches: 11. This CDR3 comprises 17 residues. Germline CDR1 reads MNHEY; CDR2 reads SMNVEV (reference sequence). As DNA, the CDR3 is TGTGCCAGCAGTCCCCGTACCGGGAGGGCCGACACCGGGGAGCTGTTTTTT. This encodes CASSPRTGRADTGELFF.

The rearrangement joins TRBV6-6 to TRBJ1-1, with D possibly matching TRBD1 (6 bases). In germline, CDR1 is MNHNY, CDR2 SVGAGI (reference sequence). The CDR3 is 13 residues long. Deletions cut 4 bases from V and 1 base from J, with 7 bases between. The CDR3 nucleotides are TGTGCCAGCAGTTCCAGGGGGAACACTGAAGCTTTCTTT. Protein product: CASSSRGNTEAFF.

The chain uses TRBV5-6 and TRBJ2-5; D is undetermined. The V and J ends lost 0 bases and 2 bases respectively, with 11 bases between them. CDR1 and CDR2 (germline): SGHDT, YYEEEE. The CDR3 has 15 amino acids. The CDR3 sequence: CASSLELNLQETQYF. In nucleotides, the CDR3 is TGTGCCAGCAGCTTGGAGCTCAACCTACAAGAGACCCAGTACTTC.

The chain combines TRBV6-5 with TRBJ1-2; D is perhaps TRBD1 (6 bases). This CDR3 contains 13 residues. Germline values: CDR1 MNHEY, CDR2 SVGAGI. The V gene lost 7 bases and the J gene lost 4 bases, with 13 bases spanning the gap. This CDR3 reads CASKRGYGYGYTF. The DNA for the CDR3 is TGTGCCAGCAAGAGGGGGTACGGCTATGGCTACACCTTC.

The CDR3 protein is CASILAQGSNQPQHF. The CDR3 region has the DNA TGTGCCAGCATCCTGGCCCAGGGGAGCAATCAGCCCCAGCATTTT. The rearrangement links TRBV6-1 to TRBJ1-5, with D maybe TRBD1 (6 bases). This CDR3 comprises 15 residues. V was cut by 7 bases and J by 1 base, with 14 bases left in between. Germline V gives CDR1 MNHNS, CDR2 SASEGT.

The genes are TRBV27 and TRBJ1-4; D is unresolved. The CDR3 runs 16 residues. Germline V gene sequence: CDR1 MNHEY, CDR2 SMNVEV (reference sequence). V was cut by 2 bases and J by 8 bases, with 18 bases left in between. The CDR3 region has the DNA TGTGCCAGCAGTTTAAGACCCCCCGGAGTTGGGGAAAAACTGTTTTTT. This sequence encodes CASSLRPPGVGEKLFF.

This chain links TRBV7-9 with TRBJ1-2; the D gene is possibly TRBD1 (6 bases). V was trimmed by 0 bases and J by 6 bases, leaving 11 bases between them. CDR1 is SEHNR and CDR2 is FQNEAQ in the germline V gene (reference sequence). The CDR3 loop spans 14 amino acids. CDR3 protein: CASSLATRGNGYTF. CDR3 nucleotide sequence: TGTGCCAGCAGCTTAGCTACCAGGGGAAATGGCTACACCTTC. The entire variable domain, with the rest obtained from reference TRBV7-9 and TRBJ1-2, is as follows: DTGVSQNPRHKITKRGQNVTFRCDPISEHNRLYWYRQTLGQGPEFLTYFQNEAQLEKSRLLSDRFSAERPKGSFSTLEIQRTEQGDSAMYLCASSLATRGNGYTFGSGTRLTVV.

The chain links TRBV5-4 to TRBJ2-2, with D perhaps TRBD2 (6 bases). Trimming removed 5 bases at V and 0 bases at J, with 8 bases between. The CDR3 is made up of 14 amino acids. Germline CDR1 reads SGHNT; CDR2 reads YYREEE (reference sequence). CDR3 loop: CASRRDSNTGELFF. DNA for the CDR3: TGTGCCAGCAGGAGGGACTCGAACACCGGGGAGCTGTTTTTT.